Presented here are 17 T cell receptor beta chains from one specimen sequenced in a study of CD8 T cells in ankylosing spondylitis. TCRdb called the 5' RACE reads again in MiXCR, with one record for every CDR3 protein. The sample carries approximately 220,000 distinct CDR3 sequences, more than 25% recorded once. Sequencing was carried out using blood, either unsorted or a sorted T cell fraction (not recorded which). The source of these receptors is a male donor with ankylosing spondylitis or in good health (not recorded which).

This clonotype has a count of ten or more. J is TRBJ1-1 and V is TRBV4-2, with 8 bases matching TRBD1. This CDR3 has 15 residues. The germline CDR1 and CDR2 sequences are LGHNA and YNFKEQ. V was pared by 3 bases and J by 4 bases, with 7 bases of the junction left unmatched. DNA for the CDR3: TGTGCCAGCAGCCACTCGGTCACAGGGGGCACTGAAGCTTTCTTT. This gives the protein CASSHSVTGGTEAFF.

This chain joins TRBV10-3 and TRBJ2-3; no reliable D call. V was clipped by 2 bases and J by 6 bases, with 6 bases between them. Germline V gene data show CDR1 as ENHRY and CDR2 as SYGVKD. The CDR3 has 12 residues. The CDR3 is CAISESQDTQYF. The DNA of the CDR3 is TGTGCCATCAGTGAGAGCCAGGATACGCAGTATTTT.

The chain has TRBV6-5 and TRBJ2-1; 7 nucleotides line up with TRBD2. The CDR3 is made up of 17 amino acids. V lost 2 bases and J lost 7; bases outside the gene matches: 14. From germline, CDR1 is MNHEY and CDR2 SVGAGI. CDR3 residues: CASSYPSPAGVVNEQFF. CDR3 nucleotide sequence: TGTGCCAGCAGTTACCCCTCTCCGGCGGGAGTTGTTAATGAGCAGTTCTTC.

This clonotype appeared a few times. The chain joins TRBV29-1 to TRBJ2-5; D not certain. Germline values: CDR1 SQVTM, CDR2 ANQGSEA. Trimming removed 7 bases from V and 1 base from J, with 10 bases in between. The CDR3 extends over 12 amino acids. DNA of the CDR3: TGCAGCGCCGCAGGTTCCCAAGAGACCCAGTACTTC. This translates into CSAAGSQETQYF.

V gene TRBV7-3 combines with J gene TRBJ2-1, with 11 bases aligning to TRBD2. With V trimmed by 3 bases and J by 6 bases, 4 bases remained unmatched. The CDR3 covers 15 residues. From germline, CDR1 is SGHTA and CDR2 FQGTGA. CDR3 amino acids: CASSLPGLAVNEQFF. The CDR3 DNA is TGTGCCAGCAGCTTGCCGGGACTAGCGGTCAATGAGCAGTTCTTC. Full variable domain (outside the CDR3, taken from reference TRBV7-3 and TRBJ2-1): GAGVSQTPSNKVTEKGKYVELRCDPISGHTALYWYRQSLGQGPEFLIYFQGTGAADDSGLPNDRFFAVRPEGSVSTLKIQRTERGDSAVYLCASSLPGLAVNEQFFGPGTRLTVL.

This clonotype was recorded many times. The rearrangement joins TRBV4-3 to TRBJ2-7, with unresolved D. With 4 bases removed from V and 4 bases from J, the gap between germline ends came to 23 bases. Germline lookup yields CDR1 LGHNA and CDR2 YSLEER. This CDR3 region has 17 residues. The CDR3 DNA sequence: TGCGCCAGCAGCCCCCACCCAGGTGCTGCCGGTTGGTACGAGCAGTACTTC. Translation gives CASSPHPGAAGWYEQYF.

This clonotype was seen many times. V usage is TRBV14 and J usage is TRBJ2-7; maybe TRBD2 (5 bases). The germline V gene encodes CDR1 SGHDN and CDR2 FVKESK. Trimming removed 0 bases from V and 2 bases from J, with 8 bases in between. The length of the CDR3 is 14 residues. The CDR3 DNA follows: TGTGCCAGCAGCCAAGATTGGCGGGCCTACGAGCAGTACTTC. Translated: CASSQDWRAYEQYF. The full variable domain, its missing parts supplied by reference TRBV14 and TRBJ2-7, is EAGVTQFPSHSVIEKGQTVTLRCDPISGHDNLYWYRRVMGKEIKFLLHFVKESKQDESGMPNNRFLAERTGGTYSTLKVQPAELEDSGVYFCASSQDWRAYEQYFGPGTRLTVT.

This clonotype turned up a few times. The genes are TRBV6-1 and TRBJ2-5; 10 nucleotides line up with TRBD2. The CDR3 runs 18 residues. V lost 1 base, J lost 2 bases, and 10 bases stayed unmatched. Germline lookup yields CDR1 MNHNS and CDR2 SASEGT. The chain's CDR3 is CASSEGASGRGFQETQYF. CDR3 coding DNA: TGTGCCAGCAGTGAAGGGGCTAGCGGGAGAGGGTTTCAAGAGACCCAGTACTTC.

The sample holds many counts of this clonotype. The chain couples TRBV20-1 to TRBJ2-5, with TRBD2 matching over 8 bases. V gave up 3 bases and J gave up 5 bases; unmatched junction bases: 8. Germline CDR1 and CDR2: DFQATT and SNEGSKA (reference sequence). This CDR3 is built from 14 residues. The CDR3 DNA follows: TGCAGTGCTAGTTCGGGAGGGCGCCAGGAGACCCAGTACTTC. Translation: CSASSGGRQETQYF.

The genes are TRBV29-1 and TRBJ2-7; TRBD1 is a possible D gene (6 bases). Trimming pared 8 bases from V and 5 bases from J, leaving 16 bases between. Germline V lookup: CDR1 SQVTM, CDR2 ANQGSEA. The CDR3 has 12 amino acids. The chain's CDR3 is CSPGLSGDEQYF. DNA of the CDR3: TGCAGCCCCGGGCTGTCAGGGGACGAGCAGTACTTC.

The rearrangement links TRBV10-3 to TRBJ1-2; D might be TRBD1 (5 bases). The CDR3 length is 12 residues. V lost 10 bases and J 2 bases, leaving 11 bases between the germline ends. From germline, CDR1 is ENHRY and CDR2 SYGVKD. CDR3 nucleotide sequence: TGTGCCACCAAGCGGGGGAACTATGGCTACACCTTC. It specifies CATKRGNYGYTF.

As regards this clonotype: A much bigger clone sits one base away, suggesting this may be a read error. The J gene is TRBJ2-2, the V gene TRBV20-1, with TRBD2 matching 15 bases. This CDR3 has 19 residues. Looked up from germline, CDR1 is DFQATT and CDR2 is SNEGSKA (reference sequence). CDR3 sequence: CSARRPTGTSGGNTGGLFF. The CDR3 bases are TGCAGTGCTAGACGCCCGACAGGGACTAGCGGGGGGAACACCGGGGGGCTGTTTTTT.

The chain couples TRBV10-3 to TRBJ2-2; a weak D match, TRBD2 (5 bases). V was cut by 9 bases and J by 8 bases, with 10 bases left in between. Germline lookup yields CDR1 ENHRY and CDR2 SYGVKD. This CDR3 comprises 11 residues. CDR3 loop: CAIAEVGELFF. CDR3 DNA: TGTGCCATTGCGGAGGTGGGGGAGCTGTTTTTT.

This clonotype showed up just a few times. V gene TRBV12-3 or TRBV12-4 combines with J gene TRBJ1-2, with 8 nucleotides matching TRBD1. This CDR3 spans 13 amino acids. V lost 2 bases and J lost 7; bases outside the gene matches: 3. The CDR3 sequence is CASSLSGGGGYTF. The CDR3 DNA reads TGTGCCAGCAGTTTATCAGGGGGCGGTGGCTACACCTTC.

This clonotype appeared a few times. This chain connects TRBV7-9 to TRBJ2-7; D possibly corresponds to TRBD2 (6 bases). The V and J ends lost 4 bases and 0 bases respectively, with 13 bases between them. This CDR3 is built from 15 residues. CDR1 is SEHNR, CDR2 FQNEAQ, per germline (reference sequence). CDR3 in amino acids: CASSSGDASSYEQYF. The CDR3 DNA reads TGTGCCAGCAGCTCGGGGGACGCGAGCTCCTACGAGCAGTACTTC.

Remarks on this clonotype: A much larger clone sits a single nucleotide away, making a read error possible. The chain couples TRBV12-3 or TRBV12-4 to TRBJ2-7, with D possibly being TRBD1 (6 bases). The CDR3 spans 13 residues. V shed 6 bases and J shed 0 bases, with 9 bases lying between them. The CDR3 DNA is TGTGCCAGCAGCCCGGGACACTCCTACGAGCAGTACTTC. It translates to CASSPGHSYEQYF.

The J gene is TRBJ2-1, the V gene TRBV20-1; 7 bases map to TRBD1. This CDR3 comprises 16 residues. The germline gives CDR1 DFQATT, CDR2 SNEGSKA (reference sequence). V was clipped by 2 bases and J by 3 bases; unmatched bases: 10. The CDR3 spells CSARHSGGVGYNEQFF. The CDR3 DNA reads TGCAGTGCTAGACACTCAGGGGGAGTCGGCTACAATGAGCAGTTCTTC.